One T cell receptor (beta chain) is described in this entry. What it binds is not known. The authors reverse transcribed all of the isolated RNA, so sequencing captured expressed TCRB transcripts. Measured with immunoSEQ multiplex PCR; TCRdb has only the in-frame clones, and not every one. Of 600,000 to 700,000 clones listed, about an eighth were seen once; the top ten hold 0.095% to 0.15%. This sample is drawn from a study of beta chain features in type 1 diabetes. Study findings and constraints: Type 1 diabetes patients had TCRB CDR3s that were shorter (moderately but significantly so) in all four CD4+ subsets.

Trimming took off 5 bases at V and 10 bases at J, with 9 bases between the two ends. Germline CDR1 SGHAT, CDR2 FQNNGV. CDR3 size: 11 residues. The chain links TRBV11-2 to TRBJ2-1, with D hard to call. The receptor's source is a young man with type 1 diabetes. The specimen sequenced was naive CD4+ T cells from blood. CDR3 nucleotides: TGTGCCAGCAGCCCTTCACAGGAGCAGTTCTTC. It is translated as CASSPSQEQFF.